This T cell receptor (beta chain) was recorded in a study of shared clonotypes between healthy human individuals. The data were produced by immunoSEQ multiplex PCR, yet TCRdb's version contains in-frame clones alone and is incomplete. The sample has around 720,000 clones, about 80% seen once. The CDR3 has 15 amino acids. Germline V lookup: CDR1 LGHNA, CDR2 YNFKEQ. The V segment lost 2 bases and the J segment 5 bases; nucleotides outside the gene matches: 8. Ten or more counts support this clone. This sequence was found in a young woman in good health. The sample taken for sequencing was memory CD4+ T cells sorted from blood. Sample subset: CD45RA-negative fraction. The chain recombines TRBV4-2 with TRBJ1-2; TRBD1 agrees at 7 bases. CDR3 in amino acids: CASSQPGQRIYGYTF. DNA for the CDR3: TGTGCCAGCAGCCAACCGGGACAGAGAATATATGGCTACACCTTC.